This TCR beta chain was identified in a study of beta chain features in type 1 diabetes. Across the study: Cells sorted and examined across all samples totaled approximately 100 million.

General study findings and limits: At VDJ recombination sites, type 1 diabetes patients had fewer insertions and more deleted nucleotides. Shortening that was moderate but significant affected the TCRB CDR3s of Type 1 diabetes patients in all four CD4+ subsets.

The investigators reverse transcribed all of the isolated RNA, so they sequenced expressed TCRB transcripts. Assay used: immunoSEQ multiplex PCR; TCRdb lists only in-frame clones, some missing. Among some 640,000 clones listed, over 12% were seen once. This clone was observed a handful of times. What it recognizes is unknown. The V gene's germline CDR1 is LGHNA and CDR2 YNFKEQ. V shed 1 base and J 4 bases; nucleotides not matched to a gene: 8. CDR3 length: 16 amino acids. The receptor's source is a man between 18 and 29 years old with type 1 diabetes. The chain joins TRBV4-2 to TRBJ2-7; 9 positions match TRBD2. Sequencing used naive CD4+ T cells from blood. The CDR3 here is CASSQAQSGGQYEQYF. CDR3 DNA sequence: TGTGCCAGCAGCCAAGCCCAAAGCGGGGGGCAATACGAGCAGTACTTC.